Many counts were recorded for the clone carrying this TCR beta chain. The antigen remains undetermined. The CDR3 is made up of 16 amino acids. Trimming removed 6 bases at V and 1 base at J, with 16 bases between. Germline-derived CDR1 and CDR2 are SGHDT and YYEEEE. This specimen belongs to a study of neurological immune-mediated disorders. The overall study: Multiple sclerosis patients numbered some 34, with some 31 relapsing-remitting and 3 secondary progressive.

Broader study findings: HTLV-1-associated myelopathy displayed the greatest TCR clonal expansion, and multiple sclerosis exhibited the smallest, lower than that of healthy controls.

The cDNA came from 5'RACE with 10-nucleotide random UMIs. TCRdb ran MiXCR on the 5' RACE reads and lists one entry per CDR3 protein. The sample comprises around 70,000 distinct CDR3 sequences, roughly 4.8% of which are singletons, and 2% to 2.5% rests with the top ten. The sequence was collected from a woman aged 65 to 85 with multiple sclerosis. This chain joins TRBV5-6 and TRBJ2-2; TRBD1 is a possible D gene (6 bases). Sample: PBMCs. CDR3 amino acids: CASTPSGTQNTGELFF. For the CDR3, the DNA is TGTGCCAGCACCCCCTCCGGGACACAGAACACCGGGGAGCTGTTTTTT.